This T cell receptor beta chain is drawn from a study of patients and donors after allogeneic stem cell transplantation. A single record per CDR3 protein comes from TCRdb applying MiXCR to the RT-PCR reads. The data contain roughly 230,000 distinct CDR3 sequences, approximately 14% of them singletons. V lost 6 bases, J lost 6 bases, and 9 bases lay in between. This CDR3 is 13 amino acids long. Per the germline V gene, CDR1 is MNHEY and CDR2 is SMNVEV (reference sequence). This TCR derives from a human donor who was either an allogeneic HSCT recipient or a stem cell or donor lymphocyte infusion donor (not recorded which). It is not recorded whose cells these are; they may come from a transplant donor. Sequencing was done on a sample of blood, either unsorted or a sorted T cell fraction (not recorded which). The V and J genes are TRBV27 and TRBJ1-6, with no clear D. The CDR3 reads CASSPTINSPLHF. The CDR3 coding sequence is TGTGCCAGCAGCCCCACGATTAATTCACCCCTCCACTTT.